In its sample, the clone carrying this T cell receptor beta chain was seen many times. Its target is unknown. Since all of the isolated RNA was reverse transcribed, expressed TCRB transcripts were what got sequenced. Some clones are missing from TCRdb's copy, which holds only in-frame ones; the method was immunoSEQ multiplex PCR. The sample shows more than 300,000 clones, roughly 8% of them seen only once. The CDR3 has 13 amino acids. Germline values: CDR1 ENHRY, CDR2 SYGVKD. The ends were cut back, 6 bases at V and 3 bases at J, with 11 bases in the middle. This sample is part of a study of beta chain features in type 1 diabetes. Overall study findings and caveats: A closer apparent resemblance between naive, central memory and Treg TCRB repertoires was seen in patients than in healthy donors.

Sequenced material: central memory CD4+ T cells from blood. The sequence was obtained from a woman under 30 in good health. The gene calls are TRBV10-3 and TRBJ1-2; tentative D call: TRBD1 (6 bases). The chain's CDR3 is CAIRGAADYGYTF. The DNA for the CDR3 is TGTGCCATCAGGGGGGCTGCGGACTATGGCTACACCTTC.